Each of the 2 T cell receptor beta chains below was sequenced from the same sample in a study of CD8 T cells in Susac syndrome. RNA, at about 0.45 to 1 ug, was reverse transcribed with random hexamers. TCRdb reprocessed the immunoSEQ multiplex PCR reads with MiXCR, giving one entry per CDR3 protein. The profile shows about 150,000 distinct CDR3 sequences, more than 85% of them singletons. The specimen was CD8+ T cells from PBMCs. Source of these receptors: a human donor with Susac syndrome.

This clonotype was seen a single time. This sequence joins TRBV28 and TRBJ2-7; the D gene is possibly TRBD2 (6 bases). V dropped 10 bases and J dropped 7 bases, with 20 bases sitting between them. Germline values: CDR1 MDHEN, CDR2 SYDVKM. CDR3 length: 13 residues. The CDR3 DNA reads as TGTGCCACCACGGGCGGGGACGACCTGGAGCAGTACTTC. This sequence encodes CATTGGDDLEQYF.

The rearrangement joins TRBV7-9 to TRBJ1-2; D uncertain. Germline CDR1 and CDR2: SEHNR and FQNEAQ (reference sequence). The CDR3 length is 15 residues. Trimming pared 4 bases from V and 4 bases from J, leaving 16 bases between. The CDR3 nucleotides read TGTGCCAGCAGCTACCGACACCGCGAGGCCTATGGCTACACCTTC. It translates to CASSYRHREAYGYTF.